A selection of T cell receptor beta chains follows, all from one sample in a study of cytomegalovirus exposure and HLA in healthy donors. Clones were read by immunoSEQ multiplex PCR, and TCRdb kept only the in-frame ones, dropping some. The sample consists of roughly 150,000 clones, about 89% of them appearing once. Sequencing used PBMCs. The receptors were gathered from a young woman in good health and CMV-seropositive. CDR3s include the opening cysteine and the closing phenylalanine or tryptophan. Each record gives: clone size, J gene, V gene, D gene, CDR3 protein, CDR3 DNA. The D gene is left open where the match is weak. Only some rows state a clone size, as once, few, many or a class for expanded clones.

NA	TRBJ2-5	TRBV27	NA	CASSLSRETQYF	TGTGCCAGCAGTTTATCGAGGGAGACCCAGTACTTC
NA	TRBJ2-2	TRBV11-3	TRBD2	CASSLSGEGAGELFF	TGTGCCAGCAGCTTATCGGGGGAGGGTGCCGGGGAGCTGTTTTTT
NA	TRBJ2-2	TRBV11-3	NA	CASSLQGAQTGELFF	TGTGCCAGCAGCTTACAAGGGGCTCAAACCGGGGAGCTGTTTTTT
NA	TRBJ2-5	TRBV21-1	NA	CASSKGTGGYQETQYF	TGTGCCAGCAGCAAAGGTACCGGGGGATACCAAGAGACCCAGTACTTC
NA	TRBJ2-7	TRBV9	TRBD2	CASSVSGGGSYEQYF	TGTGCCAGCAGCGTAAGCGGGGGGGGATCATACGAGCAGTACTTC
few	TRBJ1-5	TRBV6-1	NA	CASSEAGGRNQPQHF	TGTGCCAGCAGTGAAGCGGGTGGGCGCAATCAGCCCCAGCATTTT
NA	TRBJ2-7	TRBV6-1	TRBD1	CASTADRGYEQYF	TGTGCCAGCACCGCGGACAGGGGCTACGAGCAGTACTTC
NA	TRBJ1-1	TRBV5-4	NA	CASSFSQQNEAFF	TGTGCCAGCAGCTTCTCACAGCAAAATGAAGCTTTCTTT
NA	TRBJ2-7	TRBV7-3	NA	CASSLNPGQGYEQYF	TGTGCCAGCAGCTTAAACCCCGGGCAGGGTTACGAGCAGTACTTC
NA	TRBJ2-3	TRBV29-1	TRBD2	CSVLGGTSGIGTDTQYF	TGCAGCGTCCTGGGGGGGACTAGCGGGATAGGGACAGATACGCAGTATTTT
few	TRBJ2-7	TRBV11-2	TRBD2	CASSMGLALYEQYF	TGTGCCAGCAGCATGGGACTAGCGCTCTACGAGCAGTACTTC
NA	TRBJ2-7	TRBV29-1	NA	CSVEDLHEQYF	TGCAGCGTTGAAGATCTCCACGAGCAGTACTTC
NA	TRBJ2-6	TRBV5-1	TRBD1	CASSFRQGAFSGANVLTF	TGCGCCAGCAGCTTTCGACAGGGGGCATTCTCTGGGGCCAACGTCCTGACTTTC
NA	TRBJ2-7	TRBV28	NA	CASSLGTGGIVAYEQYF	TGTGCCAGCAGTTTGGGTACCGGCGGGATAGTTGCGTACGAGCAGTACTTC
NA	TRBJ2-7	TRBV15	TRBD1	CATSARDRGRIEQYF	TGTGCCACCAGCGCCCGGGACAGGGGTCGGATCGAGCAGTACTTC
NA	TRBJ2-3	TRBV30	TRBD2	CAWRFGLAGTDTQYF	TGTGCCTGGAGGTTCGGACTAGCGGGCACAGATACGCAGTATTTT
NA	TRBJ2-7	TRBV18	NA	CASSPPSSREQYF	TGTGCCAGCTCACCACCGTCTTCTCGCGAGCAGTACTTC
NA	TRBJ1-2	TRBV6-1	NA	CASSEDSGQRPYGYTF	TGTGCCAGCAGTGAAGACTCAGGCCAAAGGCCTTATGGCTACACCTTC